The 25 T cell receptor beta chains in this list originate from one sample, sequenced in a study of early T cells in non-severe SARS-CoV-2 infection. Each CDR3 protein gets one entry after TCRdb re-called the 5' RACE reads with MiXCR. The sample yields about 68,000 distinct CDR3 sequences, 9% to 15% seen once. Sequencing was performed on whole blood. The receptors originated from an adult who was a healthcare worker with PCR-confirmed SARS-CoV-2 infection or an uninfected control (not recorded which).

This clonotype was seen many times. V gene TRBV6-1 combines with J gene TRBJ2-3, with D unresolved. Per the germline V gene, CDR1 is MNHNS and CDR2 is SASEGT. V shed 5 bases and J shed 5 bases, with 17 bases lying between them. CDR3 length: 15 residues. CDR3 sequence: CASSPTLAREDTQYF. In DNA, the CDR3 is TGTGCCAGCAGTCCTACCTTAGCCCGCGAAGATACGCAGTATTTT.

There are many counts of this clonotype. The V call is TRBV5-1, the J call TRBJ2-4; 10 bases fit TRBD1. This CDR3 region has 17 residues. Germline V CDR1 and CDR2: SGHRS, YFSETQ. The junction had 13 bases not matched to a gene; V was cut back by 3 bases and J by 7 bases. CDR3 DNA sequence: TGCGCCAGCAGCTGGGACTTAGGGGACAGGGGAAGGAACATTCAGTACTTC. This encodes CASSWDLGDRGRNIQYF.

The chain's CDR3 is CASSVSDRDSGTQYF. Here the CDR3 DNA reads TGTGCCAGCAGCGTGAGTGATCGGGATTCTGGGACCCAGTACTTC. The V gene is TRBV9, the J gene TRBJ2-5; D is perhaps TRBD2 (5 bases). The CDR3 covers 15 residues. V lost 2 bases, J lost 7 bases, and 18 bases lay in between. Germline assignment: CDR1 SGDLS and CDR2 YYNGEE.

This clonotype was seen at least ten times. The CDR3 region has the DNA TGCGCCAGCAGTGAGATAATGTCCAGGGGGATGGGTCAGCCCCAGCATTTT. It yields the protein CASSEIMSRGMGQPQHF. The chain carries TRBV10-2 and TRBJ1-5; TRBD1 aligns across 7 bases. CDR3 size: 17 residues. Germline CDR1 and CDR2: WSHSY and SAAADI. V shed 2 bases, J shed 6 bases, and the junction held 13 bases outside the gene matches.

This chain connects TRBV19 to TRBJ2-7, with TRBD2 as a possible D gene (6 bases). The germline V and J ends were trimmed by 4 bases and 3 bases, with 10 bases remaining between them. This CDR3 comprises 13 residues. CDR1 LNHDA and CDR2 SQIVND come from the germline V gene (reference sequence). CDR3 sequence (DNA): TGTGCCAGTAGTACCGGGACTCTCTACGAGCAGTACTTC. Translation: CASSTGTLYEQYF.

The chain links TRBV28 to TRBJ1-2; 8 bases map to TRBD1. With 6 bases clipped from V and 8 bases from J, the junction kept 11 bases outside the gene matches. Germline V gene sequence: CDR1 MDHEN, CDR2 SYDVKM. The CDR3 has 14 amino acids. In DNA form, the CDR3 reads TGTGCCAGCAGGCTCGGGACAGGTCCCTTGGGCTACACCTTC. Translating it yields CASRLGTGPLGYTF.

This clonotype was seen ten or more times. The chain combines TRBV10-2 with TRBJ2-3, with D maybe TRBD2 (6 bases). CDR1 and CDR2 from the germline V gene are WSHSY and SAAADI. This CDR3 has 18 residues. Trimming pared 4 bases from V and 4 bases from J, leaving 24 bases between. CDR3 residues: CASSGDTLAVEWADTQYF. The CDR3 DNA is TGCGCCAGCAGTGGGGATACCTTAGCGGTGGAGTGGGCAGATACGCAGTATTTT.

This clonotype was seen ten or more times. V gene TRBV29-1 combines with J gene TRBJ2-1, with D hard to call. The germline gives CDR1 SQVTM, CDR2 ANQGSEA. The CDR3 totals 11 residues. Trimming cost V 6 bases and J 4 bases, with 7 bases left between them. The CDR3 DNA reads TGCAGCGTCGTATTTTACAATGAGCAGTTCTTC. It codes for CSVVFYNEQFF.

This clonotype was seen many times. The chain couples TRBV30 to TRBJ1-2; D perhaps matches TRBD1 (5 bases). V was cut by 0 bases and J by 4 bases, with 15 bases left in between. CDR3 size: 15 residues. In germline, CDR1 is GTSNPN, CDR2 SVGIG (reference sequence). DNA for the CDR3: TGTGCCTGGAGTGTACTTTTCAGGGAAGGCTATGGCTACACCTTC. Its protein is CAWSVLFREGYGYTF. Supplemented by reference TRBV30 and TRBJ1-2, the full variable domain reads SQTIHQWPATLVQPVGSPLSLECTVEGTSNPNLYWYRQAAGRGLQLLFYSVGIGQISSEVPQNLSASRPQDRQFILSSKKLLLSDSGFYLCAWSVLFREGYGYTFGSGTRLTVV.

This rearrangement joins TRBV11-2 to TRBJ2-5; 11 nucleotides agree with TRBD1. The CDR3 covers 15 residues. Germline-derived CDR1 and CDR2 are SGHAT and FQNNGV. J was trimmed by 5 bases and V by 0 bases; bases with no gene match: 2. CDR3 sequence reads: CASSLEDRGRETQYF. CDR3 DNA: TGTGCCAGCAGCTTAGAGGACAGGGGGCGGGAGACCCAGTACTTC.

This clonotype was seen repeatedly, ten times or more. The chain combines TRBV7-9 with TRBJ1-1, with D hard to call. The CDR3 extends over 11 amino acids. The ends were cut back, 5 bases at V and 10 bases at J, with 11 bases in the middle. Germline CDR1 is SEHNR and CDR2 is FQNEAQ (reference sequence). DNA for the CDR3: TGTGCCAGCAGCGAGGACGGACGAGCTTTCTTT. Protein sequence: CASSEDGRAFF. Full variable domain (remainder filled in from reference TRBV7-9 and TRBJ1-1): DTGVSQNPRHKITKRGQNVTFRCDPISEHNRLYWYRQTLGQGPEFLTYFQNEAQLEKSRLLSDRFSAERPKGSFSTLEIQRTEQGDSAMYLCASSEDGRAFFGQGTRLTVV.

In this sample, this clonotype turned up a few times. This chain uses TRBV12-3 or TRBV12-4 with TRBJ1-5, with D uncertain. Trimming pared 1 base from V and 5 bases from J, leaving 12 bases between. The CDR3 length is 15 residues. Here the CDR3 reads CASSLVGQPYQPQHF. The CDR3 nucleotides read TGTGCCAGCAGTTTAGTTGGGCAGCCTTATCAGCCCCAGCATTTT.

This clonotype was found many times. The chain carries TRBV4-3 and TRBJ2-1; possible D gene TRBD2, 7 bases. CDR1 is LGHNA and CDR2 is YSLEER in the germline V gene. Trimming took 0 bases from V and 2 from J, leaving 20 bases between them. The CDR3 runs to 19 residues. CDR3 loop: CASSQDRGGAVGAYNEQFF. DNA for the CDR3: TGCGCCAGCAGCCAAGATCGAGGGGGGGCCGTGGGCGCCTACAATGAGCAGTTCTTC.

The chain recombines TRBV6-5 with TRBJ2-3; 8 nucleotides agree with TRBD2. The CDR3 consists of 14 residues. The germline V gene has CDR1 MNHEY and CDR2 SVGAGI. The J segment lost 6 bases and the V segment lost 7 bases, leaving 9 bases of the junction unmatched. CDR3 nucleotide sequence: TGTGCCAGCACTAGAGGACTAGCTTCGGATACGCAGTATTTT. This encodes CASTRGLASDTQYF.

V and J are TRBV6-1 and TRBJ2-5, with D hard to call. The CDR3 consists of 12 residues. Trimming took 6 bases from V and 7 from J, leaving 12 bases between them. Germline values: CDR1 MNHNS, CDR2 SASEGT. CDR3 loop: CASRRTVGTQYF. The CDR3 bases are TGTGCCAGCAGAAGGACGGTGGGGACCCAGTACTTC.

The chain combines TRBV3-1 with TRBJ2-7; D is unresolved. CDR1 and CDR2 from the germline V gene are LGHDT and YNNKEL (reference sequence). There are 15 residues in the CDR3. The V end lost 1 base, the J end lost 2 bases, and 12 bases lay between the germline ends. The CDR3 nucleotides are TGTGCCAGCAGCCAAGTGGCCATAGGGACCTACGAGCAGTACTTC. Amino acid sequence: CASSQVAIGTYEQYF.

This clonotype was found a few times. This chain connects TRBV5-5 to TRBJ1-6; D not resolved. Per the germline V gene, CDR1 is SGHKS and CDR2 is YYEKEE (reference sequence). There are 16 residues in the CDR3. V dropped 6 bases and J dropped 0 bases, with 13 bases sitting between them. CDR3 sequence reads: CASMQRLGSYNSPLHF. For the CDR3, the DNA is TGTGCCAGCATGCAGCGCTTGGGCTCCTATAATTCACCCCTCCACTTT. The whole variable domain, filled in from reference TRBV5-5 and TRBJ1-6, reads DAGVTQSPTHLIKTRGQQVTLRCSPISGHKSVSWYQQVLGQGPQFIFQYYEKEERGRGNFPDRFSARQFPNYSSELNVNALLLGDSALYLCASMQRLGSYNSPLHFGNGTRLTVT.

This clonotype appeared a few times. The rearrangement links TRBV29-1 to TRBJ1-1; D is uncertain. The V end was cut by 3 bases, the J end by 7 bases, with 9 bases between. CDR3 length equals 11 residues. The V gene's germline CDR1 is SQVTM and CDR2 ANQGSEA. The CDR3 DNA sequence: TGCAGCGTTGAGCGCGATATTGAAGCTTTCTTT. It specifies CSVERDIEAFF.

This clonotype has only one observation. This sequence joins TRBV3-1 and TRBJ2-3, with 9 bases fitting TRBD1. The germline CDR1 and CDR2 sequences are LGHDT and YNNKEL (reference sequence). V was pared by 0 bases and J by 4 bases, with 11 bases of the junction left unmatched. There are 18 residues in the CDR3. CDR3 DNA sequence: TGTGCCAGCAGCCAAGATCTGGGACAGGGATATCGGGCAGATACGCAGTATTTT. It specifies CASSQDLGQGYRADTQYF.

The V call is TRBV5-1, the J call TRBJ2-7; TRBD2 matches 8 bases. This CDR3 has 15 residues. V was pared by 2 bases and J by 0 bases, with 4 bases of the junction left unmatched. The germline V gene has CDR1 SGHRS and CDR2 YFSETQ. The CDR3 DNA reads as TGCGCCAGCAGCTTAGTAGCGGGGCCCTCCTACGAGCAGTACTTC. This sequence encodes CASSLVAGPSYEQYF.

This clonotype has just a few counts. The genes are TRBV7-2 and TRBJ2-3; no reliable D call. The germline CDR1 and CDR2 sequences are SGHTA and FQGNSA. Trimming cost V 5 bases and J 1 base, with 4 bases left between them. The CDR3 length is 12 residues. CDR3 DNA sequence: TGTGCCAGCAGCCAGGGCACAGATACGCAGTATTTT. It specifies CASSQGTDTQYF.

The chain couples TRBV10-3 to TRBJ1-2, with D tentatively TRBD1 (6 bases). Deletions cut 4 bases from V and 9 bases from J, with 12 bases between. Germline V lookup: CDR1 ENHRY, CDR2 SYGVKD. The CDR3 runs to 12 residues. CDR3 residues: CAISAYRESYTF. CDR3 DNA sequence: TGTGCCATCAGTGCTTACAGGGAGAGCTACACCTTC.

This clonotype has just a few counts. The gene calls are TRBV4-3 and TRBJ2-1; 9 bases line up with TRBD2. Germline V gene sequence: CDR1 LGHNA, CDR2 YSLEER. The length of the CDR3 is 15 residues. V dropped 4 bases and J dropped 5; count of bases not matched to a gene: 6. CDR3 nucleotides: TGCGCCAGCAGCCTAGCGGGGGAGAAGAACAATGAGCAGTTCTTC. Its protein product is CASSLAGEKNNEQFF.

This chain connects TRBV5-1 to TRBJ2-5, with TRBD1 matching over 10 bases. The CDR3 length is 15 residues. Germline loops: CDR1 SGHRS, CDR2 YFSETQ. V shed 4 bases and J 5 bases; nucleotides not matched to a gene: 8. CDR3 nucleotides: TGCGCCAGCAGCCTACGACAGGGGGCTATCGAGACCCAGTACTTC. Translating gives CASSLRQGAIETQYF.

The chain has TRBV27 and TRBJ2-7; 12 bases are a match to TRBD2. This CDR3 has 15 residues. The V gene end was trimmed by 3 bases and the J gene end by 2 bases; junction bases not matched to a gene: 2. The V gene's germline CDR1 is MNHEY and CDR2 SMNVEV (reference sequence). In DNA form, the CDR3 reads TGTGCCAGCAGTTTGACTAGCGGGGGTACCTACGAGCAGTACTTC. Translating gives CASSLTSGGTYEQYF.